The sequence of this T cell receptor beta chain was determined in a study of technical replicates of blood from four donors. There are a few counts of this clone. The same CDR3 can be traced to other DNA sequences in this sample. Some clones are missing from TCRdb's copy, which holds only in-frame ones; the method was immunoSEQ multiplex PCR. The sample carries approximately 74,000 clones, around 90% recorded once. Sequenced input: PBMCs. The TCR sequence derives from a human donor in good health. Some clones in this sample may be carry-over from other donors' samples.

CDR3 residues: CASSSAGGYEKLFF. Here the CDR3 DNA reads TGCGCCAGCAGCTCAGCCGGGGGTTATGAAAAACTGTTTTTT. This chain joins TRBV5-1 and TRBJ1-4; D may be TRBD1 (5 bases). Germline assignment: CDR1 SGHRS and CDR2 YFSETQ. CDR3 length: 14 residues. The germline V and J ends were trimmed by 3 bases and 6 bases, with 12 bases remaining between them.